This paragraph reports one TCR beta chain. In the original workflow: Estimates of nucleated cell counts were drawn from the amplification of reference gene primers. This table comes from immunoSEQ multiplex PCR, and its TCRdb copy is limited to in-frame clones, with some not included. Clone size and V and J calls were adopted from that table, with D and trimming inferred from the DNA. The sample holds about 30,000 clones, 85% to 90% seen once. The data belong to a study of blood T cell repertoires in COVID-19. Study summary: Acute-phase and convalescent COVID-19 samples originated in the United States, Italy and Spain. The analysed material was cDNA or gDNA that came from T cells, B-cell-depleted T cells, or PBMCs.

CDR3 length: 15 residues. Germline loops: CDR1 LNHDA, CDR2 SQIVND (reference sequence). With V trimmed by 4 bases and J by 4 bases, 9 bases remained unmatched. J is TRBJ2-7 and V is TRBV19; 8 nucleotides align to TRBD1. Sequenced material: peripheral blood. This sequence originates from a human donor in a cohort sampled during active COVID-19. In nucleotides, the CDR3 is TGTGCCAGTAGTACCGGACAGGGAATATCTTACGAGCAGTACTTC. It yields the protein CASSTGQGISYEQYF.